The 27 T cell receptor beta chains in this list originate from one sample, sequenced in a study of shared clonotypes between healthy human individuals (dated by TCRdb to the early 2020s). The method was the immunoSEQ multiplex PCR assay. The immuneACCESS repertoire file appears here via TCRdb, limited to in-frame rearrangements. These files lack a portion of the clones; in checked studies, under half of the deficit traces to unresolved V genes, and the cause of the others is not known. Recorded for this sample are 100,000 to 120,000 clones; around 71% of them occurred a single time. The ten largest clones capture 20% to 25% of the sample. What was sequenced was memory CD8+ T cells sorted from blood. In the paper's terms, the cell subset or site label means: CD45RO+ cells pooled with CCR7-negative TemRA cells. These TCRs come from a woman aged 25-40 years in good health.

This chain joins TRBV5-1 and TRBJ2-3, with D possibly matching TRBD2 (5 bases). CDR3 length: 14 amino acids. Trimming took off 1 base at V and 9 bases at J, with 15 bases between the two ends. CDR1 and CDR2 from the germline V gene are SGHRS and YFSETQ. CDR3 loop: CASSLWAPGETQYF. DNA of the CDR3: TGCGCCAGCAGCTTGTGGGCTCCCGGGGAGACGCAGTATTTT.

This clone was found many times. The CDR3 reads CASSGHEQYF. The CDR3, as DNA: TGTGCCAGCAGCGGGCACGAGCAGTACTTC. The chain has TRBV6-1 and TRBJ2-7; no reliable D call. The CDR3 contains 10 residues. CDR1 is MNHNS, CDR2 SASEGT, per germline. Between the trimmed V and J ends, which lost 6 bases and 5 bases, there was a span of 5 bases.

This clone is a singleton in its sample. The chain is built from TRBV4-1 and TRBJ1-4, with a tentative D call TRBD1 (5 bases). V was pared by 0 bases and J by 5 bases, with 16 bases between. The CDR3 covers 17 residues. Looked up from germline, CDR1 is MGHRA and CDR2 is YSYEKL. In DNA form, the CDR3 reads TGCGCCAGCAGCCAAGATCGAAGGGGCAGGGTCAATGAAAAACTGTTTTTT. This gives the protein CASSQDRRGRVNEKLFF.

The gene calls are TRBV27 and TRBJ2-7; D is possibly TRBD1 (5 bases). Per germline, CDR1 MNHEY and CDR2 SMNVEV (reference sequence). This CDR3 has 14 residues. The V end was cut by 5 bases, the J end by 2 bases, with 13 bases between. The DNA of the CDR3 is TGTGCCAGCAGTCCGGCAGACAGAGCCTACGAGCAGTACTTC. Translating gives CASSPADRAYEQYF.

A single count supports this clone. CDR3 DNA sequence: TGTGCCAGCAGCCAAGAGGGGCATCAGGGGCGGTACAGCTCCTACAATGAGCAGTTCTTC. Translated, it gives CASSQEGHQGRYSSYNEQFF. V gene TRBV4-2 combines with J gene TRBJ2-1, with D maybe TRBD1 (6 bases). Germline V gene lookup returns CDR1 LGHNA and CDR2 YNFKEQ. Trimming pared 0 bases from V and 0 bases from J, leaving 21 bases between. The CDR3 extends over 20 amino acids.

In nucleotides, the CDR3 is TGTGCCAGCAGTTACCGGACGAGCTCCTACAATGAGCAGTTCTTC. Amino acids: CASSYRTSSYNEQFF. The rearrangement uses TRBV27 and TRBJ2-1; unclear D gene. Per the germline V gene, CDR1 is MNHEY and CDR2 is SMNVEV (reference sequence). This CDR3 spans 15 amino acids. Trimming removed 4 bases at V and 0 bases at J, with 10 bases between.

The V call is TRBV28, the J call TRBJ2-7; D possibly corresponds to TRBD2 (6 bases). The CDR3 contains 14 residues. Trimming stripped 1 base from V and 6 bases from J, with 13 bases between. CDR1 is MDHEN, CDR2 SYDVKM, per germline. The chain's CDR3 is CASSLLWGGGEQYF. CDR3 nucleotide sequence: TGTGCCAGCAGTTTATTGTGGGGAGGCGGCGAGCAGTACTTC.

In its sample, this clone was seen a few times. The V call is TRBV5-4, the J call TRBJ2-2; 9 bases fit TRBD2. Germline loops: CDR1 SGHNT, CDR2 YYREEE (reference sequence). V dropped 3 bases and J dropped 8; count of bases not matched to a gene: 8. This CDR3 has 15 amino acids. In nucleotides, the CDR3 is TGTGCCAGCAGCTCCAGCGGGAGGAGTTCAGGGGAGCTGTTTTTT. Translation gives CASSSSGRSSGELFF.

This clone was counted many times. The J gene is TRBJ2-1, the V gene TRBV6-4, with 11 bases that match TRBD1. CDR1 and CDR2 (germline): MRHNA, SNTAGT. This CDR3 region has 14 residues. With 5 bases clipped from V and 6 bases from J, the junction kept 3 bases outside the gene matches. The chain's CDR3 is CASSTGTGGNEQFF. CDR3 coding DNA: TGTGCCAGCAGTACCGGGACAGGGGGCAATGAGCAGTTCTTC.

This clone occurred many times. The rearrangement links TRBV9 to TRBJ1-1, with 8 bases lining up with TRBD1. Germline loops: CDR1 SGDLS, CDR2 YYNGEE. The CDR3 runs 15 residues. After removal of 3 bases from V and 4 bases from J, the junction contained 8 bases not matched to a gene. CDR3: CASSATTGAGTEAFF. The CDR3 nucleotides are TGTGCCAGCAGCGCGACGACAGGGGCGGGCACTGAAGCTTTCTTT.

The chain recombines TRBV28 with TRBJ1-2, with 7 bases fitting TRBD1. The CDR3 contains 13 residues. Germline V CDR1 and CDR2: MDHEN, SYDVKM. V gave up 3 bases and J gave up 4 bases; unmatched junction bases: 2. CDR3 sequence: CASSFAGGYGYTF. The DNA for the CDR3 is TGTGCCAGCAGTTTTGCAGGGGGCTATGGCTACACCTTC.

The CDR3 nucleotides read TGTGCCAGCAGCTCCCAGAGGCGTACTGAAGCTTTCTTT. Residues: CASSSQRRTEAFF. The V and J genes are TRBV7-9 and TRBJ1-1; D gene unclear. CDR3 length equals 13 residues. V lost 4 bases and J 5 bases, leaving 11 bases between the germline ends. Per the germline V gene, CDR1 is SEHNR and CDR2 is FQNEAQ (reference sequence).

The chain couples TRBV27 to TRBJ2-1; no reliable D call. CDR1 and CDR2 (germline): MNHEY, SMNVEV (reference sequence). V was cut by 0 bases and J by 8 bases, with 8 bases left in between. CDR3 length: 13 amino acids. CDR3: CASSLSGLHEQFF. CDR3 coding DNA: TGTGCCAGCAGTTTATCAGGGCTCCATGAGCAGTTCTTC.

The chain links TRBV25-1 to TRBJ2-5; 7 nucleotides line up with TRBD2. V shed 1 base and J 5 bases; nucleotides not matched to a gene: 4. Per the germline V gene, CDR1 is MGHDK and CDR2 is SYGVNS. The CDR3 loop spans 14 amino acids. DNA of the CDR3: TGTGCCAGCAGTGAATGGGAGGGGATGGAGACCCAGTACTTC. Encoded protein: CASSEWEGMETQYF. The variable domain in full, completed from reference TRBV25-1 and TRBJ2-5, reads EADIYQTPRYLVIGTGKKITLECSQTMGHDKMYWYQQDPGMELHLIHYSYGVNSTEKGDLSSESTVSRIRTEHFPLTLESARPSHTSQYLCASSEWEGMETQYFGPGTRLLVL.

This clone was detected many times. The chain combines TRBV28 with TRBJ1-5; D ambiguous. Germline values: CDR1 MDHEN, CDR2 SYDVKM. The V and J ends lost 6 bases and 0 bases respectively, with 9 bases between them. CDR3 length: 14 amino acids. The DNA for the CDR3 is TGTGCCAGCAGGGCAAGCCTTAGCAATCAGCCCCAGCATTTT. Its translation is CASRASLSNQPQHF.

J is TRBJ1-2 and V is TRBV29-1, with 9 nucleotides matching TRBD1. The CDR3 consists of 12 residues. The V gene end was trimmed by 2 bases and the J gene end by 12 bases; junction bases not matched to a gene: 7. Germline CDR1 SQVTM, CDR2 ANQGSEA. CDR3 protein: CSVEPTGGWDTF. CDR3 sequence (DNA): TGCAGCGTTGAACCGACAGGGGGTTGGGACACCTTC.

The V call is TRBV10-1, the J call TRBJ2-3; D is perhaps TRBD1 or TRBD2 (5 bases each). Germline CDR1 is WNHNN and CDR2 is SYGVQD (reference sequence). V was pared by 4 bases and J by 1 base, with 12 bases between. This CDR3 has 15 residues. Written as DNA, the CDR3 is TGCGCCAGCAGTGGAGGGACGCCCGGCACAGATACGCAGTATTTT. It is translated as CASSGGTPGTDTQYF.

A few counts support this clone. J is TRBJ2-7 and V is TRBV7-9; the D gene is possibly TRBD1 (6 bases). Trimming took 3 bases from V and 6 from J, leaving 9 bases between them. CDR1 SEHNR and CDR2 FQNEAQ come from the germline V gene (reference sequence). This CDR3 spans 12 amino acids. The CDR3 spells CASSLDSLEQYF. The DNA of the CDR3 is TGTGCCAGCAGCTTGGACAGCCTCGAGCAGTACTTC.

A single count supports this clone. The genes are TRBV7-2 and TRBJ2-2, with 9 bases matching TRBD1. The CDR3 is 16 amino acids. Germline trimming cut 3 bases from V and 2 bases from J; bases unmatched to any gene: 4. Germline V gene lookup returns CDR1 SGHTA and CDR2 FQGNSA. The CDR3 sequence is CASSLGGQGNTGELFF. The CDR3 DNA follows: TGTGCCAGCAGCTTGGGGGGACAGGGCAACACCGGGGAGCTGTTTTTT.

For this clone: One junction end disagrees with the germline gene, perhaps due to a read error. The sample holds other DNA sequences that translate to the same CDR3. The rearrangement joins TRBV6-5 to TRBJ2-7, with 8 bases fitting TRBD1. The CDR3 totals 12 residues. Germline assignment: CDR1 MNHEY and CDR2 SVGAGI. This CDR3 is CASWTGLGEQYF. For the CDR3, the DNA is TGTGCCAGCTGGACAGGGCTAGGAGAGCAGTATTTC.

This clone came up a few times. This chain links TRBV27 with TRBJ2-2, with a possible D match to TRBD1 (6 bases). CDR3 length equals 16 residues. The V and J ends lost 5 bases and 6 bases respectively, with 19 bases between them. CDR1 and CDR2 from the germline V gene are MNHEY and SMNVEV (reference sequence). DNA for the CDR3: TGTGCCAGCAGTCCTTTTACGACAGGTTCGGCCGGGGAGCTGTTTTTT. This gives the protein CASSPFTTGSAGELFF.

V and J are TRBV10-2 and TRBJ1-5; D is perhaps TRBD1 (5 bases). Germline assignment: CDR1 WSHSY and CDR2 SAAADI. The V and J ends lost 2 bases and 0 bases respectively, with 8 bases between them. The CDR3 length is 15 residues. CDR3 nucleotides: TGCGCCAGCAGTGAGGGGGCAGCTAGCAATCAGCCCCAGCATTTT. As protein: CASSEGAASNQPQHF.

To note about this clone: A far larger clone is only one base removed, so a read error is likely. Within the sample, other DNA sequences also encode this same CDR3. The genes are TRBV25-1 and TRBJ2-7, with 9 bases lining up with TRBD1. The CDR3 length is 14 residues. V lost 7 bases and J lost 10; bases outside the gene matches: 14. The germline V gene encodes CDR1 MGHDK and CDR2 SYGVNS. Here the CDR3 reads CASTPQGASGEQYF. The CDR3 bases are TGTGCCAGCACTCCACAGGGGGCGTCAGGCGAACAGTACTTC.

The rearrangement links TRBV28 to TRBJ2-3; 12 bases align to TRBD2. This CDR3 comprises 16 residues. V trimming: 4 bases; J trimming: 2 bases; junction bases outside the gene matches: 4. Germline V gene sequence: CDR1 MDHEN, CDR2 SYDVKM. The CDR3 coding sequence is TGTGCCAGCAGTTCGACTAGCGGGGGCAACACAGATACGCAGTATTTT. It translates to CASSSTSGGNTDTQYF.

The chain links TRBV18 to TRBJ2-1; D is unresolved. The V end lost 1 base, the J end lost 4 bases, and 11 bases lay between the germline ends. CDR1 is KGHSH and CDR2 is LQKENI in the germline V gene. The CDR3 has 15 residues. CDR3: CASSPRPTHYNEQFF. Written as DNA, the CDR3 is TGTGCCAGCTCACCACGGCCGACGCATTACAATGAGCAGTTCTTC.

V usage is TRBV7-6 and J usage is TRBJ2-3; no firm D call. Trimming removed 5 bases at V and 1 base at J, with 7 bases between. The CDR3 runs to 13 residues. Germline V gene lookup returns CDR1 SGHVS and CDR2 FNYEAQ. The CDR3 loop reads CASSPPGTDTQYF. The CDR3 region has the DNA TGTGCCAGCAGCCCCCCAGGCACAGATACGCAGTATTTT.

This chain links TRBV11-2 with TRBJ2-3; no definite D call. The CDR3 has 13 residues. Germline CDR1 SGHAT, CDR2 FQNNGV. The ends were cut back, 5 bases at V and 7 bases at J, with 13 bases in the middle. Here the CDR3 reads CASSHYSDHTQYF. The DNA for the CDR3 is TGTGCCAGCAGCCACTACAGTGACCATACGCAGTATTTT.